What follows describes a single T cell receptor beta chain. A single record per CDR3 protein comes from TCRdb applying MiXCR to the 5' RACE reads. The profile covers around 140,000 distinct CDR3 sequences, with approximately 21% appearing a single time and around 2.4% taken by the ten largest. V lost 4 bases and J lost 1; bases outside the gene matches: 13. Germline CDR1 reads KGHDR; CDR2 reads SFDVKD. The CDR3 spans 20 residues. This entry comes from a study of T-cell memory formation after mild COVID-19. Source material: PBMCs or a T cell subset sorted from them (not recorded which). The sequence was collected from an adult woman who had mild COVID-19 (a few samples of this study predate the infection). Cell type and time point are not known. This chain uses TRBV24-1 with TRBJ2-5, with 14 bases that match TRBD2. CDR3 sequence (DNA): TGTGCCACCAGTGACCCCGGGACTAGCGGGAGTTTGCTTTTCCAAGAGACCCAGTACTTC. Protein product: CATSDPGTSGSLLFQETQYF.